The 23 T cell receptor beta chains below were found in one sample sequenced in a study of cytotoxic CD8 clonotypes in ibrutinib-treated CLL. TCRdb's table, derived via immunoSEQ multiplex PCR, lists solely in-frame clones and lacks some. The sample yields some 120,000 clones, approximately 80% seen once. Sequenced here: PBMCs, sampled after 24 months of ibrutinib treatment. Source of these receptors: a human donor with chronic lymphocytic leukemia.

This chain connects TRBV15 to TRBJ2-1; maybe TRBD1 (5 bases). This CDR3 is 22 amino acids long. Germline V gene sequence: CDR1 LNHNV, CDR2 YYDKDF (reference sequence). V dropped 0 bases and J dropped 0 bases, with 27 bases sitting between them. CDR3 amino acids: CATSRDLFRGSRVGLSYNEQFF. CDR3 nucleotide sequence: TGTGCCACCAGCAGAGATCTTTTCCGTGGGTCCAGGGTCGGCCTCTCCTACAATGAGCAGTTCTTC.

This chain uses TRBV5-1 with TRBJ2-3, with 11 bases fitting TRBD2. The CDR3 has 16 amino acids. Germline values: CDR1 SGHRS, CDR2 YFSETQ. Trimming removed 0 bases from V and 3 bases from J; junction bases left unmatched: 3. This CDR3 is CASSLGLAGGTDTQYF. In nucleotides, the CDR3 is TGCGCCAGCAGCTTGGGCCTAGCGGGGGGAACAGATACGCAGTATTTT.

The CDR3 reads CASSNGQGTNQPQHF. CDR3 in DNA: TGTGCCAGCAGCAACGGACAGGGGACCAATCAGCCCCAGCATTTT. The chain couples TRBV5-6 to TRBJ1-5; 9 positions agree with TRBD1. V was pared by 4 bases and J by 3 bases, with 5 bases of the junction left unmatched. CDR1 and CDR2 from the germline V gene are SGHDT and YYEEEE. The CDR3 length is 15 residues.

This clone appeared a single time. V usage is TRBV7-9 and J usage is TRBJ2-5, with 7 bases identical to TRBD1. The V segment lost 3 bases and the J segment 2 bases; nucleotides outside the gene matches: 9. The CDR3 extends over 16 amino acids. Germline V gives CDR1 SEHNR, CDR2 FQNEAQ (reference sequence). CDR3 residues: CASSFTAGRGQETQYF. CDR3 coding DNA: TGTGCCAGCAGCTTTACAGCCGGCAGGGGGCAAGAGACCCAGTACTTC.

The chain combines TRBV5-1 with TRBJ2-3; 9 positions match TRBD2. The CDR3 consists of 14 residues. Germline trimming cut 2 bases from V and 7 bases from J; bases unmatched to any gene: 5. CDR1 SGHRS and CDR2 YFSETQ come from the germline V gene. CDR3 DNA: TGCGCCAGCAGCTTTCGCGGGGGGGCGAATACGCAGTATTTT. Translated: CASSFRGGANTQYF.

The chain links TRBV30 to TRBJ1-3, with D unresolved. From germline, CDR1 is GTSNPN and CDR2 SVGIG (reference sequence). Trimming shortened V by 0 bases and J by 0 bases, and 6 bases separated the two germline ends. CDR3 size: 14 residues. CDR3: CAWSVIDSGNTIYF. The CDR3 nucleotides are TGTGCCTGGAGTGTTATAGACTCTGGAAACACCATATATTTT. Together with reference TRBV30 and TRBJ1-3, the CDR3 gives the full variable domain: SQTIHQWPATLVQPVGSPLSLECTVEGTSNPNLYWYRQAAGRGLQLLFYSVGIGQISSEVPQNLSASRPQDRQFILSSKKLLLSDSGFYLCAWSVIDSGNTIYFGEGSWLTVV.

This rearrangement joins TRBV14 to TRBJ2-1; no clear D. CDR3 length equals 14 residues. The germline CDR1 and CDR2 sequences are SGHDN and FVKESK. V lost 2 bases and J 5 bases, leaving 10 bases between the germline ends. The chain's CDR3 is CASSQLGINNEQFF. The CDR3 DNA is TGTGCCAGCAGCCAATTGGGAATCAACAATGAGCAGTTCTTC.

The chain links TRBV18 to TRBJ2-7; perhaps TRBD2 as D (7 bases). Germline lookup yields CDR1 KGHSH and CDR2 LQKENI. V gave up 6 bases and J gave up 0 bases, with 18 bases separating them. The CDR3 consists of 16 residues. CDR3 sequence reads: CASSPTRAGASYEQYF. The CDR3 bases are TGTGCCAGCTCCCCCACGAGGGCGGGGGCCTCCTACGAGCAGTACTTC.

As DNA, the CDR3 is TGTGCCAGCAGCGTGCCGTCGGCCCAAGAGACCCAGTACTTC. Translation gives CASSVPSAQETQYF. The chain couples TRBV9 to TRBJ2-5, with D uncertain. CDR1 and CDR2 (germline): SGDLS, YYNGEE. The CDR3 covers 14 residues. Trimming removed 2 bases at V and 1 base at J, with 9 bases between.

The gene calls are TRBV7-2 and TRBJ2-7; 7 positions match TRBD1. The CDR3 covers 15 residues. CDR1 and CDR2 (germline): SGHTA, FQGNSA. Losses at the gene ends were 4 bases for V and 2 bases for J; bases not matched to a gene: 8. The CDR3 here is CASSSIRGQTYEQYF. The CDR3, as DNA: TGTGCCAGCAGCTCCATACGGGGACAGACCTACGAGCAGTACTTC.

V usage is TRBV12-2 and J usage is TRBJ2-5. TRBV12-2 is marked as a pseudogene. This CDR3 has 12 amino acids. The CDR3 loop reads CASRLVMETQYF. In nucleotides, the CDR3 is TGTGCAAGTCGCTTAGTGATGGAGACCCAGTACTTC.

J is TRBJ1-1 and V is TRBV5-1, with D perhaps TRBD1 (5 bases). V lost 4 bases to trimming and J lost 1 base, with 8 bases between them. Germline V gene lookup returns CDR1 SGHRS and CDR2 YFSETQ. The CDR3 length is 13 residues. In nucleotides, the CDR3 is TGCGCCAGCAGCCCCCAGGGGAACACTGAAGCTTTCTTT. Translation gives CASSPQGNTEAFF. The whole variable domain, remainder taken from reference TRBV5-1 and TRBJ1-1, is KAGVTQTPRYLIKTRGQQVTLSCSPISGHRSVSWYQQTPGQGLQFLFEYFSETQRNKGNFPGRFSGRQFSNSRSEMNVSTLELGDSALYLCASSPQGNTEAFFGQGTRLTVV.

The rearrangement links TRBV29-1 to TRBJ1-4; D possibly corresponds to TRBD1 (5 bases). CDR3 length: 13 residues. The ends were cut back, 3 bases at V and 7 bases at J, with 12 bases in the middle. CDR1 SQVTM and CDR2 ANQGSEA come from the germline V gene. This CDR3 is CSVDLGEPEKLFF. The CDR3, as DNA: TGCAGCGTTGATCTGGGGGAGCCTGAAAAACTGTTTTTT.

This clone was recorded once. The chain uses TRBV27 and TRBJ2-2, with 9 bases identical to TRBD1. The J segment lost 6 bases and the V segment lost 6 bases, leaving 17 bases of the junction unmatched. Per the germline V gene, CDR1 is MNHEY and CDR2 is SMNVEV (reference sequence). The CDR3 is 18 amino acids. CDR3 sequence: CASRFLSYPGQGSGELFF. CDR3 nucleotides: TGTGCCAGCAGATTTCTGTCCTATCCGGGACAGGGTTCCGGGGAGCTGTTTTTT.

This chain joins TRBV27 and TRBJ1-6, with TRBD1 identical over 9 bases. CDR3 length: 14 residues. Trimming cost V 6 bases and J 9 bases; bases outside gene matches: 6. Germline lookup yields CDR1 MNHEY and CDR2 SMNVEV (reference sequence). CDR3 in DNA: TGTGCCAGCAGGGGACAGGGCCCTTTTTCACCCCTCCACTTT. This translates into CASRGQGPFSPLHF.

This chain links TRBV11-2 with TRBJ1-1; possible D gene TRBD1, 5 bases. The length of the CDR3 is 12 residues. Trimming left V 5 bases short and J 11 bases short, with 15 bases between. Germline V gives CDR1 SGHAT, CDR2 FQNNGV. The CDR3 nucleotides are TGTGCCAGCAGCCCGGGGGGGAATCAGGCTTTCTTT. It specifies CASSPGGNQAFF.

Only one count was recorded for this clone. Here the CDR3 reads CASTTGREAKQYF. The CDR3 coding sequence is TGTGCCAGCACCACCGGCAGGGAAGCGAAACAGTACTTC. The chain combines TRBV2 with TRBJ2-4; TRBD1 is a possible D gene (5 bases). V lost 7 bases and J lost 13, with 20 bases in between. CDR1 and CDR2 (germline): SNHLY, FYNNEI. This CDR3 region has 13 residues. The complete variable domain, with remaining parts taken from reference TRBV2 and TRBJ2-4, reads EPEVTQTPSHQVTQMGQEVILRCVPISNHLYFYWYRQILGQKVEFLVSFYNNEISEKSEIFDDQFSVERPDGSNFTLKIRSTKLEDSAMYFCASTTGREAKQYFGAGTRLSVL.

The chain has TRBV11-3 and TRBJ2-7; 8 bases map to TRBD1. Losses at the gene ends were 5 bases for V and 5 bases for J; bases not matched to a gene: 5. Germline values: CDR1 SGHNT, CDR2 YENEEA. The CDR3 covers 13 residues. Here the CDR3 reads CASSEDRVNEQYF. In nucleotides, the CDR3 is TGTGCCAGCAGCGAGGACAGGGTCAACGAGCAGTACTTC. Full variable domain (outside the CDR3, taken from reference TRBV11-3 and TRBJ2-7): EAGVVQSPRYKIIEKKQPVAFWCNPISGHNTLYWYLQNLGQGPELLIRYENEEAVDDSQLPKDRFSAERLKGVDSTLKIQPAELGDSAVYLCASSEDRVNEQYFGPGTRLTVT.

This chain uses TRBV30 with TRBJ2-7; D gene uncertain. Germline-derived CDR1 and CDR2 are GTSNPN and SVGIG (reference sequence). This CDR3 region has 12 residues. V was cut by 0 bases and J by 3 bases, with 6 bases left in between. The chain's CDR3 is CAWSVISYEQYF. CDR3 nucleotide sequence: TGTGCCTGGAGTGTAATCAGCTACGAGCAGTACTTC.

The chain recombines TRBV15 with TRBJ2-6, with 8 bases identical to TRBD2. The V segment lost 5 bases and the J segment 0 bases; nucleotides outside the gene matches: 3. The CDR3 extends over 16 amino acids. In germline, CDR1 is LNHNV, CDR2 YYDKDF (reference sequence). CDR3 in amino acids: CATSRGGSSGANVLTF. In DNA, the CDR3 is TGTGCCACCAGCCGGGGGGGGAGCTCTGGGGCCAACGTCCTGACTTTC.

V usage is TRBV19 and J usage is TRBJ2-1; the D gene is possibly TRBD2 (7 bases). There are 14 residues in the CDR3. Per germline, CDR1 LNHDA and CDR2 SQIVND (reference sequence). V dropped 3 bases and J dropped 4 bases, with 10 bases sitting between them. CDR3 DNA: TGTGCCAGTAGTATGGGGGGGCGTTACAATGAGCAGTTCTTC. Protein sequence: CASSMGGRYNEQFF.

This clone was seen just once. This rearrangement joins TRBV11-2 to TRBJ2-5, with D possibly matching TRBD2 (7 bases). This CDR3 is 15 amino acids long. Germline loops: CDR1 SGHAT, CDR2 FQNNGV. V lost 1 base to trimming and J lost 9 bases, with 18 bases between them. CDR3 loop: CASSLAGGPLGAQYF. CDR3 bases: TGTGCCAGCAGCTTAGCGGGGGGCCCCCTGGGGGCCCAGTACTTC.

V is TRBV7-2 and J is TRBJ2-3; 11 positions match TRBD2. This CDR3 contains 16 residues. The V segment lost 5 bases and the J segment 2 bases; nucleotides outside the gene matches: 6. CDR1 is SGHTA, CDR2 FQGNSA, per germline. CDR3 nucleotide sequence: TGTGCCAGCAGCACAGGACTAGCGGGCAACACAGATACGCAGTATTTT. It specifies CASSTGLAGNTDTQYF. Full variable domain (outside the CDR3, taken from reference TRBV7-2 and TRBJ2-3): GAGVSQSPSNKVTEKGKDVELRCDPISGHTALYWYRQSLGQGLEFLIYFQGNSAPDKSGLPSDRFSAERTGGSVSTLTIQRTQQEDSAVYLCASSTGLAGNTDTQYFGPGTRLTVL.